This paragraph covers one T cell receptor (beta chain) sequence. Its target is unknown. This sample was taken from a study of CD8 T cells in ankylosing spondylitis. Overall study results and limits: A TCR beta motif made of 7 to 9 highly homologous variants seemed typical of ankylosing spondylitis blood.

The CDR3 covers 15 residues. Germline V CDR1 and CDR2: DFQATT, SNEGSKA (reference sequence). The V segment lost 5 bases and the J segment 5 bases; nucleotides outside the gene matches: 14. Quantitative 5'-RACE was performed with molecular barcodes, and it yielded the TCR beta libraries. TCRdb re-analysed the 5' RACE reads in MiXCR, keeping a single row per CDR3 protein. The sample lists 800,000 to 900,000 distinct CDR3 sequences, approximately 10% occurring once. The chain links TRBV20-1 to TRBJ2-5; 7 nucleotides line up with TRBD1. This clonotype was obtained from a male donor with ankylosing spondylitis. Source material: blood, either unsorted or a sorted T cell fraction (not recorded which). CDR3 sequence: CSAPPRGQPAETQYF. Here the CDR3 DNA reads TGCAGTGCTCCCCCTAGGGGGCAGCCGGCGGAGACCCAGTACTTC.